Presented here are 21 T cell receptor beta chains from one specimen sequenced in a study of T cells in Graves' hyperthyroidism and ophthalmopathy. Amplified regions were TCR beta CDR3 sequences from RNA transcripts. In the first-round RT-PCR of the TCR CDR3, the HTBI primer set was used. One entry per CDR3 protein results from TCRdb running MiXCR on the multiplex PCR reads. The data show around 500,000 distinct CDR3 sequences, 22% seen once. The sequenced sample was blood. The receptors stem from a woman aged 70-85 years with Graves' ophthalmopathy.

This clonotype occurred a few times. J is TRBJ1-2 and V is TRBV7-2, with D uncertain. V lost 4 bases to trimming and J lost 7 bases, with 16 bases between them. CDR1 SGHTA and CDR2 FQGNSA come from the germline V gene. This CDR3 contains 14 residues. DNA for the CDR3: TGTGCCAGCAGCTCCACATTAGGGAGGTCTGGCTACACCTTC. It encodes CASSSTLGRSGYTF. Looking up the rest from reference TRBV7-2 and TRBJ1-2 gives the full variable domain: GAGVSQSPSNKVTEKGKDVELRCDPISGHTALYWYRQSLGQGLEFLIYFQGNSAPDKSGLPSDRFSAERTGGSVSTLTIQRTQQEDSAVYLCASSSTLGRSGYTFGSGTRLTVV.

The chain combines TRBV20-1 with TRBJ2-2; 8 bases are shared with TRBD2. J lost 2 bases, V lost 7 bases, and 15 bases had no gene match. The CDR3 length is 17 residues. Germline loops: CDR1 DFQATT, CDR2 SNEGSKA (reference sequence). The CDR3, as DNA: TGCAGTGTAAGAAGGGGCCCGGGACTAGGAAACACCGGGGAGCTGTTTTTT. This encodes CSVRRGPGLGNTGELFF.

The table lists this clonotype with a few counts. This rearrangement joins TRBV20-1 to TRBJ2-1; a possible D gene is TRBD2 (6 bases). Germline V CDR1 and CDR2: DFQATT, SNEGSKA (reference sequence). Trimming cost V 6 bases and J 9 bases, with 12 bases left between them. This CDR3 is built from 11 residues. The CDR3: CSAPGVTEQFF. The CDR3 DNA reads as TGCAGTGCCCCGGGGGTGACTGAGCAGTTCTTC.

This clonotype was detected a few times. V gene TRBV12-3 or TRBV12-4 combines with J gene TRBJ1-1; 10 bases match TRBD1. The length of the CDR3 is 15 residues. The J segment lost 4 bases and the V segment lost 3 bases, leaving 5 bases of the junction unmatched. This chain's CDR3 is CASSLGQGFSTEAFF. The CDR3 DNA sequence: TGTGCCAGCAGTTTGGGACAGGGGTTTAGCACTGAAGCTTTCTTT.

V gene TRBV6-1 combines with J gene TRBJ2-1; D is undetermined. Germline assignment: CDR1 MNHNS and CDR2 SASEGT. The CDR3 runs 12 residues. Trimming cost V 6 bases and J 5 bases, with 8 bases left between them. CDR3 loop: CASRGENNEQFF. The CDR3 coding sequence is TGTGCCAGCAGGGGCGAAAACAATGAGCAGTTCTTC.

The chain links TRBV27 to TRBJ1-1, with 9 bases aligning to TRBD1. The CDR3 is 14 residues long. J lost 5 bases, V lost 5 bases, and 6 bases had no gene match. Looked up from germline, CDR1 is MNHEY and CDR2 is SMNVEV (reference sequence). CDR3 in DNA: TGTGCCAGCAGTGAACAGGGGGCAAGGACTGAAGCTTTCTTT. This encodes CASSEQGARTEAFF.

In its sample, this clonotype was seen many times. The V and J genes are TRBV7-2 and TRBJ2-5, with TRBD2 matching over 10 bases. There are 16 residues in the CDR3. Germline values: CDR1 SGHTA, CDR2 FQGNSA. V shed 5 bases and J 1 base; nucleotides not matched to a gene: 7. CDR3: CASSLSSSGGQETQYF. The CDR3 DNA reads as TGTGCCAGCAGCCTCTCCTCTAGCGGGGGCCAAGAGACCCAGTACTTC. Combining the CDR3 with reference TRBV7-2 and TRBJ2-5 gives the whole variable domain GAGVSQSPSNKVTEKGKDVELRCDPISGHTALYWYRQSLGQGLEFLIYFQGNSAPDKSGLPSDRFSAERTGGSVSTLTIQRTQQEDSAVYLCASSLSSSGGQETQYFGPGTRLLVL.

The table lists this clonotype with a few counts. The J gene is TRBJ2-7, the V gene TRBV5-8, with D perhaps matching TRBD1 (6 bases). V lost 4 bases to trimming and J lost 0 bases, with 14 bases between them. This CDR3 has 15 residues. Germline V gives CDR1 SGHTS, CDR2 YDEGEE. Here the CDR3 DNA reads TGTGCCAGCAGCCCCCGGACAGTTCACTCCTACGAGCAGTACTTC. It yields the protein CASSPRTVHSYEQYF.

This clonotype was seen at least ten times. For the CDR3, the DNA is TGCAGTGCTAGATCCGGACTAGCATGGGTAGATACGCAGTATTTT. Protein product: CSARSGLAWVDTQYF. J is TRBJ2-3 and V is TRBV20-1, with 8 bases aligning to TRBD2. The CDR3 spans 15 residues. With 2 bases clipped from V and 5 bases from J, the junction kept 9 bases outside the gene matches. Germline assignment: CDR1 DFQATT and CDR2 SNEGSKA (reference sequence).

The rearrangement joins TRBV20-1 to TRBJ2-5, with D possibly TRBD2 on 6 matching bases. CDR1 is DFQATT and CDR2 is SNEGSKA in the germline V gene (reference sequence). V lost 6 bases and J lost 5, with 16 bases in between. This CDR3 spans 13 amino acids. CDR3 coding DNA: TGCAGTGCCCTCCGGGGCGCGGGGGAGACCCAGTACTTC. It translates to CSALRGAGETQYF.

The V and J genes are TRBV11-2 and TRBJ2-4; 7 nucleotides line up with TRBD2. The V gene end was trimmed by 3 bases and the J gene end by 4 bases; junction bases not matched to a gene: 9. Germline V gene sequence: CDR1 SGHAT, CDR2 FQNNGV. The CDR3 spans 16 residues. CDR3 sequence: CASSFVAGEKKNIQYF. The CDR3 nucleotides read TGTGCCAGCAGCTTTGTCGCGGGAGAGAAAAAAAACATTCAGTACTTC.

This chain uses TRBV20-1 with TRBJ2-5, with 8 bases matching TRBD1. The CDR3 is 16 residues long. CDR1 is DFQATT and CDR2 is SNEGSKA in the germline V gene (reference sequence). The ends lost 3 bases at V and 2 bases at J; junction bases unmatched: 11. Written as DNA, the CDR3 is TGCAGTGCTAGGAATCCCACAGGGGGAAGGCAAGAGACCCAGTACTTC. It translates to CSARNPTGGRQETQYF.

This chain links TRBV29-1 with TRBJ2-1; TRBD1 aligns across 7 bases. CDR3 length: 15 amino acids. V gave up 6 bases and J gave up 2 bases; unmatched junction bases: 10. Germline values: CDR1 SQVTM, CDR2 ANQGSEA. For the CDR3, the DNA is TGCAGCGTGAAAGACACAGGGGTCCCCTACAATGAGCAGTTCTTC. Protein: CSVKDTGVPYNEQFF.

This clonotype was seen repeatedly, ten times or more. CDR3 amino acids: CASSELPGQGVNEQFF. The CDR3 DNA follows: TGTGCCAGCAGTGAGCTTCCGGGACAGGGTGTCAATGAGCAGTTCTTC. The chain uses TRBV6-1 and TRBJ2-1; 9 bases are shared with TRBD1. The germline V gene has CDR1 MNHNS and CDR2 SASEGT. The CDR3 runs to 16 residues. J lost 6 bases, V lost 3 bases, and 9 bases had no gene match.

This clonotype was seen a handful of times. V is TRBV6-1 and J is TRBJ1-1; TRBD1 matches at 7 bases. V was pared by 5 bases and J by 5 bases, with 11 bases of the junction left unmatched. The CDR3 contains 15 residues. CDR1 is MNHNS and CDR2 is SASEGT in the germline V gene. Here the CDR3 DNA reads TGTGCCAGCAGTTATCCAACAGGGGCGGGGACTGAAGCTTTCTTT. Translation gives CASSYPTGAGTEAFF.

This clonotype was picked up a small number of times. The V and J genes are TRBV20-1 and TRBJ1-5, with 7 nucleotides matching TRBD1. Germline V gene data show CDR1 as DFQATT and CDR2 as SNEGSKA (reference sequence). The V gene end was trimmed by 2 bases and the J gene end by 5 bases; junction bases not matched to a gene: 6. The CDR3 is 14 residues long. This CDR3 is CSARPGQHDQPQHF. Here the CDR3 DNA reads TGCAGTGCTAGACCGGGACAGCACGATCAGCCCCAGCATTTT.

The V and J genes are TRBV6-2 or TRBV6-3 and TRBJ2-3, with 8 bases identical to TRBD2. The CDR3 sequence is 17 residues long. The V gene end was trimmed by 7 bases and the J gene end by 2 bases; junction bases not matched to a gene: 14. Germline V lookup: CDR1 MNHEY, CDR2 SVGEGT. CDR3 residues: CASMITIAGQATDTQYF. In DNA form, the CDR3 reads TGTGCCAGCATGATTACTATAGCGGGACAAGCCACAGATACGCAGTATTTT.

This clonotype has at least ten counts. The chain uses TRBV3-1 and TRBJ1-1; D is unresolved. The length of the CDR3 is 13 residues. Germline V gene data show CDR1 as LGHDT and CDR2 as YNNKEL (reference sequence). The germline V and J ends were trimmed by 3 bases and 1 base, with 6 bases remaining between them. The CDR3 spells CASSHGWNTEAFF. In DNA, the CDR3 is TGTGCCAGCAGCCATGGGTGGAACACTGAAGCTTTCTTT.

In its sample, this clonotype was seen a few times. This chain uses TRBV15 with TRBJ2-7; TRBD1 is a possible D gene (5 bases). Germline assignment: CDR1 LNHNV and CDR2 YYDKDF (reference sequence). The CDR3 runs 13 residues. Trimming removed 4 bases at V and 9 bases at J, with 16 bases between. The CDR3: CATSKPGIVRQYF. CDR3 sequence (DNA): TGTGCCACCAGCAAGCCAGGGATCGTTCGGCAGTACTTC.

The CDR3 is CASSDGTNQETQYF. DNA for the CDR3: TGTGCCAGCAGTGACGGGACCAACCAAGAGACCCAGTACTTC. The rearrangement uses TRBV6-1 and TRBJ2-5, with D perhaps assigned TRBD1 or TRBD2 (5 bases each). The length of the CDR3 is 14 residues. CDR1 and CDR2 (germline): MNHNS, SASEGT. V shed 3 bases and J shed 0 bases, with 8 bases lying between them.

CDR3 sequence reads: CASSIDRVGTGANVLTF. CDR3 sequence (DNA): TGTGCCAGCAGCATCGACAGGGTAGGAACTGGGGCCAACGTCCTGACTTTC. J is TRBJ2-6 and V is TRBV7-3, with 7 bases lining up with TRBD1. There are 17 residues in the CDR3. Looked up from germline, CDR1 is SGHTA and CDR2 is FQGTGA. Unmatched junction bases numbered 9, after V lost 5 bases and J lost 2 bases.